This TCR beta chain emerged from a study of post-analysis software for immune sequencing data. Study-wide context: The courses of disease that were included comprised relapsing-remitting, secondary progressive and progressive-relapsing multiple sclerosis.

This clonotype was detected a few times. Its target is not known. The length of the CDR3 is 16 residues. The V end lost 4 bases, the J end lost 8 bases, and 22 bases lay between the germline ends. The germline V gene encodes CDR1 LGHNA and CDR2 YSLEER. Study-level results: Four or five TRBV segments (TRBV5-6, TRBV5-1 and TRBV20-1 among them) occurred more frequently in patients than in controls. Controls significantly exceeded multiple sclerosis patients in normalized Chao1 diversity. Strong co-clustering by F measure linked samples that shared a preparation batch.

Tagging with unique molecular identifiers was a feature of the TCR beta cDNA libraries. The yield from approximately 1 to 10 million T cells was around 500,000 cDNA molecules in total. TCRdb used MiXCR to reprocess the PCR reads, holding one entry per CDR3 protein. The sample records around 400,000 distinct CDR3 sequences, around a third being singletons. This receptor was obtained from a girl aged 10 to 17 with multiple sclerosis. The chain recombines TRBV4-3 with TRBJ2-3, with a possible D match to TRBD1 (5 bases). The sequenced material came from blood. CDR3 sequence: CASSPTPVGERGTQYF. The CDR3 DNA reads TGCGCCAGCAGCCCAACTCCTGTAGGGGAAAGGGGTACGCAGTATTTT.